This T cell receptor (beta chain) stems from a study of long-term antiretroviral therapy in people with HIV. This clone was detected only a few times. The target antigen is unknown. In germline, CDR1 is LNHNV, CDR2 YYDKDF (reference sequence). The CDR3 consists of 18 residues. V shed 4 bases, J shed 6 bases, and the junction held 14 bases outside the gene matches. Survey-level resolution applied to immunoSEQ assay v3.0. TCRdb's copy holds only in-frame clones and misses some; the assay was immunoSEQ multiplex PCR. The sample includes 20,000 to 30,000 clones, roughly 88% seen only once; the top ten take approximately 16%. Findings and caveats of the study: Clones that had undergone expansion before ART prevailed in the repertoire throughout all time points.

The specimen was unsorted PBMCs, collected around 4.2 years after starting antiretroviral therapy. This TCR derives from a young man with HIV. The chain employs TRBV15 and TRBJ2-1; 11 positions agree with TRBD2. The CDR3 loop reads CATSNPTLAGDLPNEQFF. The CDR3 nucleotides read TGTGCCACCAGCAACCCAACACTAGCGGGGGATCTCCCCAATGAGCAGTTCTTC.